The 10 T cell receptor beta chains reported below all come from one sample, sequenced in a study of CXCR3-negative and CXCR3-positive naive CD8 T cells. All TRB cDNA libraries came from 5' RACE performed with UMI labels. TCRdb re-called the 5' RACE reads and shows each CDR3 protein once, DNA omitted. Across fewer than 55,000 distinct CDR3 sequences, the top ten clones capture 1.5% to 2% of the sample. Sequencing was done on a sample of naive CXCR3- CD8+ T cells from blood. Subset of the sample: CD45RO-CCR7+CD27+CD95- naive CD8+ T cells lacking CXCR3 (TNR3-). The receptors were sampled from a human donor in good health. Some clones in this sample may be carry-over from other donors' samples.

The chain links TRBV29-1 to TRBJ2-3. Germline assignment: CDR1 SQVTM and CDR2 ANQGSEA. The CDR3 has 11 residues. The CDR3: CSQESGDTQYF.

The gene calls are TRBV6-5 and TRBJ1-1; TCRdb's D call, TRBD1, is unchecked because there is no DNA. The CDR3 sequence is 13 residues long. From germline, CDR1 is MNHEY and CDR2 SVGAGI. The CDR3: CASGAGLNTEAFF.

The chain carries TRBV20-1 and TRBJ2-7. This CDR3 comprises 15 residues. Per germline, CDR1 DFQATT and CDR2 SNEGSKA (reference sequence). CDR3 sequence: CSARDLASEPYEQYF.

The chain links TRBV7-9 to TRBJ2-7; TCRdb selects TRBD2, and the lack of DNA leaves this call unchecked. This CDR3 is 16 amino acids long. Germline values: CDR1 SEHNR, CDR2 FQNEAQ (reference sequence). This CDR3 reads CASSLVGLPSSYEQYF.

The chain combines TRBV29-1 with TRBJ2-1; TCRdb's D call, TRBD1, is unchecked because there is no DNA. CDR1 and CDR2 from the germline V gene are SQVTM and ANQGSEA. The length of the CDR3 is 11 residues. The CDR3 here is CSTGGYNEQFF.

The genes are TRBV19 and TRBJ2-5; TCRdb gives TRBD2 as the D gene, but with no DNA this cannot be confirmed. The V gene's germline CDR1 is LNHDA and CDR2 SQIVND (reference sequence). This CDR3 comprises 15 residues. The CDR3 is CASSPGGTSGETQYF.

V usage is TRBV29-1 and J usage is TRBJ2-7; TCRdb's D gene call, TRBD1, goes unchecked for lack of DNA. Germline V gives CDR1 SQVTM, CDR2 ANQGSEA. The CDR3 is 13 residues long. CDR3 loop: CSVIIREPYEQYF.

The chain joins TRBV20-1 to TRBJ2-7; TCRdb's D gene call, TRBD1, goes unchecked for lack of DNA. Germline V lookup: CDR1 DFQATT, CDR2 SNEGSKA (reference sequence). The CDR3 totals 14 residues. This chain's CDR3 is CSARDGRTEYEQYF.

CDR3 sequence reads: CASSYLRVEQYF. This chain connects TRBV6-2 or TRBV6-3 to TRBJ2-7; TCRdb selects TRBD1, and the lack of DNA leaves this call unchecked. CDR1 and CDR2 from the germline V gene are MNHEY and SVGEGT. CDR3 length equals 12 residues.

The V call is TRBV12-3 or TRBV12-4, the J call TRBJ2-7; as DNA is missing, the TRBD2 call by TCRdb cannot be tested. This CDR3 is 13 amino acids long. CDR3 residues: CASSFLRLYEQYF.